This is a list of T cell receptor beta chains from one sample in a study of blood T cells in healthy people across ages. In TCRdb, the 5' RACE reads were re-called with MiXCR into one record per CDR3 protein. The sample lists around 1,600,000 distinct CDR3 sequences; approximately 39% were seen once. The source material was blood. The receptors come from a woman aged 18-29 years in good health. Each CDR3 is given with its conserved first and last residue. D genes are given only for firm matches. Some rows have no size entry. The others give once, few or many, or a class for an expanded clone.

J: TRBJ2-3
V: TRBV4-3
size: .
D: TRBD2
CDR3: CASSPRRDSGSTETQYF
DNA: TGCGCCAGCAGCCCGAGGAGAGATAGCGGGAGCACAGAGACGCAGTATTTT

J: TRBJ1-2
V: TRBV7-2
size: .
D: .
CDR3: CASSVTGYDYGYTF
DNA: TGTGCCAGCAGCGTAACAGGGTACGACTATGGCTACACCTTC

J: TRBJ1-5
V: TRBV7-9
size: few
D: TRBD1
CDR3: CASSLGDRVQPQHF
DNA: TGTGCCAGCAGCTTGGGGGACAGGGTTCAGCCCCAGCATTTT

J: TRBJ2-2
V: TRBV4-1
size: .
D: .
CDR3: CASSQDGGLTGELFF
DNA: TGCGCCAGCAGCCAAGATGGGGGTTTAACCGGGGAGCTGTTTTTT

J: TRBJ1-2
V: TRBV25-1
size: once
D: .
CDR3: CASSDVGGYIF
DNA: TGTGCCAGCAGTGATGTAGGTGGCTACATCTTC

J: TRBJ2-1
V: TRBV11-2
size: .
D: TRBD2
CDR3: CASSSQGASGSNEQFF
DNA: TGTGCCAGCAGCTCGCAGGGTGCTAGCGGGAGCAATGAGCAGTTCTTC

J: TRBJ2-7
V: TRBV5-1
size: .
D: TRBD1
CDR3: CASSVGQLIYEQYF
DNA: TGCGCCAGCAGCGTGGGACAGCTCATCTACGAGCAGTACTTC

J: TRBJ2-5
V: TRBV6-5
size: few
D: .
CDR3: CASRQGRAQYF
DNA: TGTGCCAGCAGACAGGGTCGTGCCCAGTACTTC

J: TRBJ2-6
V: TRBV29-1
size: few
D: .
CDR3: CSVEDSSGANVLTF
DNA: TGCAGCGTGGAGGACAGCTCTGGGGCCAACGTCCTGACTTTC

J: TRBJ2-1
V: TRBV15
size: .
D: .
CDR3: CATSRDTWEQFF
DNA: TGTGCCACCAGCAGAGATACTTGGGAACAGTTCTTC

J: TRBJ2-1
V: TRBV9
size: .
D: .
CDR3: CASSSKLARYNEQFF
DNA: TGTGCCAGCAGCTCGAAACTAGCCCGATACAATGAGCAGTTCTTC

J: TRBJ2-5
V: TRBV24-1
size: .
D: .
CDR3: CATSDFNGGQETQYF
DNA: TGTGCCACCAGTGATTTTAATGGTGGGCAAGAGACCCAGTACTTC

J: TRBJ2-7
V: TRBV7-2
size: few
D: .
CDR3: CASSLELQLYEQYF
DNA: TGTGCCAGCAGCTTAGAGTTACAGCTCTACGAGCAGTACTTC

J: TRBJ1-4
V: TRBV7-2
size: .
D: TRBD1
CDR3: CASSLNRGRVTNEKLFF
DNA: TGTGCCAGCAGCTTAAACAGGGGGCGCGTGACTAATGAAAAACTGTTTTTT

J: TRBJ2-7
V: TRBV7-8
size: .
D: .
CDR3: CASSLVVRYEQYF
DNA: TGTGCCAGCAGCTTAGTTGTGCGGTACGAGCAGTACTTC

J: TRBJ2-3
V: TRBV5-1
size: .
D: TRBD1
CDR3: CASSFGDRDSDTQYF
DNA: TGCGCCAGCAGCTTTGGGGACAGGGACTCAGATACGCAGTATTTT

J: TRBJ2-5
V: TRBV6-2/TRBV6-3
size: .
D: .
CDR3: CASSFQTDEQYF
DNA: TGTGCCAGCAGTTTCCAGACAGATGAGCAGTACTTC

J: TRBJ1-1
V: TRBV12-3/TRBV12-4
size: once
D: TRBD1
CDR3: CASMRDRYTEAFF
DNA: TGTGCCAGCATGAGGGACAGGTACACTGAAGCTTTCTTT

J: TRBJ2-3
V: TRBV20-1
size: few
D: .
CDR3: CSARDHPRIGTDTQYF
DNA: TGCAGTGCTAGAGATCATCCCAGGATAGGCACAGATACGCAGTATTTT

J: TRBJ1-1
V: TRBV10-3
size: few
D: .
CDR3: CAISGSSGPRPEAFF
DNA: TGTGCCATCAGTGGCTCTTCCGGGCCCAGGCCTGAAGCTTTCTTT

J: TRBJ1-1
V: TRBV7-9
size: few
D: .
CDR3: CASDSFVTPEAFF
DNA: TGTGCCAGCGACTCCTTCGTAACGCCTGAAGCTTTCTTT

J: TRBJ2-1
V: TRBV24-1
size: .
D: .
CDR3: CATSDRTLYNEQFF
DNA: TGTGCCACCAGTGACCGGACACTCTACAATGAGCAGTTCTTC

J: TRBJ2-7
V: TRBV27
size: few
D: TRBD2
CDR3: CASSLAGVPSYEQYF
DNA: TGTGCCAGCAGTTTAGCGGGGGTCCCCTCCTACGAGCAGTACTTC

J: TRBJ1-2
V: TRBV21-1
size: few
D: .
CDR3: CASSLRTGQARRGYTF
DNA: TGTGCCAGCAGCTTAAGAACGGGACAGGCAAGGAGAGGCTACACCTTC

J: TRBJ2-3
V: TRBV11-2
size: few
D: .
CDR3: CASSLPTSLDTQYF
DNA: TGTGCCAGCAGCTTACCGACTAGTCTCGATACGCAGTATTTT

J: TRBJ2-3
V: TRBV29-1
size: few
D: TRBD1
CDR3: CSVDRGGTDTQYF
DNA: TGCAGTGTTGACAGGGGCGGGACAGATACGCAGTATTTT

J: TRBJ2-5
V: TRBV7-9
size: .
D: .
CDR3: CASSESGTRTLKTQYF
DNA: TGTGCCAGCAGCGAGTCCGGGACAAGAACCTTAAAGACCCAGTACTTC

J: TRBJ2-3
V: TRBV12-3/TRBV12-4
size: .
D: TRBD2
CDR3: CASTRLAGGITDVQYF
DNA: TGTGCCAGCACCCGACTAGCGGGGGGGATCACAGATGTGCAGTATTTT

J: TRBJ2-1
V: TRBV12-3/TRBV12-4
size: .
D: .
CDR3: CASSPGYPPDNEQFF
DNA: TGTGCCAGCAGTCCAGGCTACCCACCGGACAATGAGCAGTTCTTC

J: TRBJ2-7
V: TRBV12-3/TRBV12-4
size: once
D: TRBD2
CDR3: CAGSTLTSGSSQGNEQYF
DNA: TGTGCCGGCAGCACTTTAACTAGCGGGAGTTCGCAGGGCAATGAGCAGTACTTC

J: TRBJ2-7
V: TRBV20-1
size: many
D: .
CDR3: CSASGNSYEQYF
DNA: TGCAGTGCTAGCGGGAACTCCTACGAGCAGTACTTC

J: TRBJ2-7
V: TRBV20-1
size: .
D: TRBD2
CDR3: CSASTPSGSYEQYF
DNA: TGCAGTGCTTCCACCCCTAGCGGCTCCTACGAGCAGTACTTC

J: TRBJ2-3
V: TRBV5-1
size: few
D: .
CDR3: CASSFEATDTQYF
DNA: TGCGCCAGCAGCTTTGAGGCCACAGATACGCAGTATTTT

J: TRBJ2-7
V: TRBV28
size: once
D: TRBD2
CDR3: CASSPSPAGAYEQYF
DNA: TGTGCCAGCAGCCCATCCCCAGCGGGAGCCTACGAGCAGTACTTC

J: TRBJ2-3
V: TRBV9
size: few
D: .
CDR3: CASSNYGATDTQYF
DNA: TGTGCCAGCAGTAACTATGGGGCTACAGATACGCAGTATTTT

J: TRBJ2-4
V: TRBV28
size: few
D: .
CDR3: CASSLWEGTKNIQYF
DNA: TGTGCCAGCAGTTTATGGGAGGGAACCAAAAACATTCAGTACTTC

J: TRBJ2-3
V: TRBV20-1
size: .
D: TRBD2
CDR3: CSAPLAFSRDTQYF
DNA: TGCAGTGCTCCACTAGCGTTCTCGAGGGATACGCAGTATTTT